This note documents a single T cell receptor (beta chain) sequence. Its specificity is not known. This sample is part of a study of cytomegalovirus exposure and HLA in healthy donors. Study-level findings and limits: Analysis was performed later, and it showed HLA-associated TCR beta chains to be more clonally expanded than equally common others.

With 60 Vbeta and 13 Jbeta primers, the PCR was carried out. The repertoire was sequenced with immunoSEQ multiplex PCR; TCRdb's copy has only in-frame clones and lacks some. The sample has approximately 150,000 clones, 75% to 85% seen once. CDR3 size: 15 residues. Looked up from germline, CDR1 is GTSNPN and CDR2 is SVGIG (reference sequence). Trimming stripped 0 bases from V and 5 bases from J, with 16 bases between. Each of the donors was a healthy bone marrow donor. V usage is TRBV30 and J usage is TRBJ2-5; D perhaps matches TRBD1 (5 bases). The sequence derives from a middle-aged man in good health and CMV-seronegative. Sequencing was done on a sample of PBMCs. CDR3 loop: CAWSVIPRVGETQYF. The CDR3 coding sequence is TGTGCCTGGAGTGTAATACCCAGGGTAGGGGAGACCCAGTACTTC.